This entry is about one TCR beta chain. CDR1 and CDR2 (germline): MDHEN, SYDVKM. V was trimmed by 2 bases and J by 5 bases, leaving 15 bases between them. The CDR3 runs 15 residues. This entry is derived from a study of T cell responses to AZD1222 COVID-19 vaccine. Some clones are missing from TCRdb's copy, which holds only in-frame ones; the method was immunoSEQ multiplex PCR. The table lists roughly 120,000 clones, roughly 87% of them singletons. This TCR was sampled from an adult in good health. This material consisted of peripheral blood, taken on day 0 of AZD1222 vaccination. The V gene is TRBV28, the J gene TRBJ1-1, with D perhaps TRBD1 (5 bases). The CDR3, as DNA: TGTGCCAGCAGTTTAGGGACTCCCGGGTGGACTGAAGCTTTCTTT. This gives the protein CASSLGTPGWTEAFF.